A single T cell receptor beta chain is shown here with its context. Other DNA sequences within the sample encode an identical CDR3. The data were produced by immunoSEQ multiplex PCR, yet TCRdb's version contains in-frame clones alone and is incomplete. The sample lists around 300,000 clones, less than 85% seen once, with roughly 2.5% in the top ten. This entry is derived from a study of blood T cell repertoires in COVID-19. Germline CDR1 reads SGHRS; CDR2 reads YFSETQ. With 2 bases clipped from V and 4 bases from J, the junction kept 4 bases outside the gene matches. The CDR3 length is 14 residues. Participant reports of clinical history set cohort assignment.

Sequencing input: PBMCs or T cells enriched from blood (not recorded which). The clonotype was recovered from a woman between 45 and 60 years old who had recovered from COVID-19. The J gene is TRBJ1-2, the V gene TRBV5-1, with TRBD1 identical over 8 bases. The DNA for the CDR3 is TGCGCCAGCAGCTTAACAGGGGGTGGCTATGGCTACACCTTC. Translation: CASSLTGGGYGYTF.